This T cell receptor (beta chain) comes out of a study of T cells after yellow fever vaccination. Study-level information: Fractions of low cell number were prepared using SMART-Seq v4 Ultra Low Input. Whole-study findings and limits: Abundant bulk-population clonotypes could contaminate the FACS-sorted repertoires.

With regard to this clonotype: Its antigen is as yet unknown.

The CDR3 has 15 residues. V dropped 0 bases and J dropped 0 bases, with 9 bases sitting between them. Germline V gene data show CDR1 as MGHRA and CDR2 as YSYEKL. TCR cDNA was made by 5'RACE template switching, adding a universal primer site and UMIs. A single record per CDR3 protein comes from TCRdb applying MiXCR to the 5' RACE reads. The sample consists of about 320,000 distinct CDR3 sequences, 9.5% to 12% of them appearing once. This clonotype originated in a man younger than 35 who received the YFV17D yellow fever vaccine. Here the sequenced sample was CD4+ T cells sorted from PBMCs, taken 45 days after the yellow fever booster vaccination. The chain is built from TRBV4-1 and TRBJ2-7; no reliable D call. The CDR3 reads CASSQDSWNSYEQYF. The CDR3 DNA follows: TGCGCCAGCAGCCAAGATTCGTGGAACTCCTACGAGCAGTACTTC.